This TCR beta chain was documented in a study of cytomegalovirus exposure and HLA in healthy donors. Study-level findings and limits: Some segments of the V type, notably TRBV6-2 and TRBV6-3, were excluded as indistinguishable.

This clone was detected only a few times. The antigen remains unidentified. The CDR3 runs 11 residues. V dropped 5 bases and J dropped 9 bases, with 11 bases sitting between them. Looked up from germline, CDR1 is SGHTA and CDR2 is FQGTGA. Both 60 Vbeta primers and 13 Jbeta primers went into the PCR. Sequenced by immunoSEQ multiplex PCR; TCRdb stores in-frame clones only, minus some. Of about 140,000 clones in the sample, just over 65% were seen once. The sequence came from a woman aged 55-69 years in good health and CMV-seronegative. This rearrangement joins TRBV7-3 to TRBJ2-7, with D possibly TRBD1 on 7 matching bases. The sequenced sample consisted of PBMCs. In DNA form, the CDR3 reads TGTGCCAGCAGCCAGGGGGACTTGCAGTACTTC. Its translation: CASSQGDLQYF.